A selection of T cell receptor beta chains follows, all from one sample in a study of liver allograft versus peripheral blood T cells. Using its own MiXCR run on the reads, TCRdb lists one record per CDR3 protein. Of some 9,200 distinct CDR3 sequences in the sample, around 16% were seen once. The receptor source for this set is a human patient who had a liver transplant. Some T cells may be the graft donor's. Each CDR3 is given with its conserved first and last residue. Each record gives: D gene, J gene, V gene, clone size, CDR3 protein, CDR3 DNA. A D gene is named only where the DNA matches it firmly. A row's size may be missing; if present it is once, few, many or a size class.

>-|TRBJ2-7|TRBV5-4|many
CASSLEVGIYEQYF
TGTGCCAGCAGCTTGGAGGTAGGAATCTACGAGCAGTACTTC
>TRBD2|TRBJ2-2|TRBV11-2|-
CASSLMLAGGFTGELFF
TGTGCCAGCAGCTTAATGCTAGCGGGGGGGTTCACCGGGGAGCTGTTTTTT
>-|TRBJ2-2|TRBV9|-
CASSVGHLRGTGELFF
TGTGCCAGCAGCGTAGGGCACCTAAGAGGGACCGGGGAGCTGTTTTTT
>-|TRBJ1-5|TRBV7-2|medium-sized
CASSLGLEGNQPQHF
TGTGCCAGCAGCTTGGGGCTAGAAGGCAATCAGCCCCAGCATTTT
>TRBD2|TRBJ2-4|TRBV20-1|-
CSAARLAENIQYF
TGCAGTGCAGCCCGGCTAGCGGAAAACATTCAGTACTTC
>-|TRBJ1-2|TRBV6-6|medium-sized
CASSYSKGYGYTF
TGTGCCAGCAGTTACTCGAAGGGCTATGGCTACACCTTC
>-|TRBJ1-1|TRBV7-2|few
CASNPDSFYNTEAFF
TGTGCCAGCAATCCGGATAGTTTTTATAACACTGAAGCTTTCTTT
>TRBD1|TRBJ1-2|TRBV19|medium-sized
CASSPGQGARYGYTF
TGTGCCAGTAGTCCGGGACAGGGGGCGAGATATGGCTACACCTTC
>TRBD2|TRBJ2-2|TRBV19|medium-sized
CASSVAGAGGELFF
TGTGCCAGTAGTGTGGCGGGAGCGGGCGGGGAGCTGTTTTTT
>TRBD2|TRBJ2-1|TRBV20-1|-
CSARFPTSVNEQFF
TGCAGTGCTAGATTTCCGACTAGCGTCAATGAGCAGTTCTTC